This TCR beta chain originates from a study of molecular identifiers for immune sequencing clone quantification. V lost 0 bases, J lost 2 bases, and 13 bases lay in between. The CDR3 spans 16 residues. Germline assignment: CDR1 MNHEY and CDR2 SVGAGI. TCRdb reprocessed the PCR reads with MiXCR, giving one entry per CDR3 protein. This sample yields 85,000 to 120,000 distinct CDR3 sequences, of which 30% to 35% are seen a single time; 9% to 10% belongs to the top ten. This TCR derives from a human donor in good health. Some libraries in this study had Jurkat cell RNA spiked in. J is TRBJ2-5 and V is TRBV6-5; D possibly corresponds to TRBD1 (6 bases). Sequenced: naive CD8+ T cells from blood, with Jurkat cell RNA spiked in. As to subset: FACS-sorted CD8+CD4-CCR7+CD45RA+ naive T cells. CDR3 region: CASSYSRTERQETQYF. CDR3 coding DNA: TGTGCCAGCAGTTACTCGAGGACAGAACGTCAAGAGACCCAGTACTTC.